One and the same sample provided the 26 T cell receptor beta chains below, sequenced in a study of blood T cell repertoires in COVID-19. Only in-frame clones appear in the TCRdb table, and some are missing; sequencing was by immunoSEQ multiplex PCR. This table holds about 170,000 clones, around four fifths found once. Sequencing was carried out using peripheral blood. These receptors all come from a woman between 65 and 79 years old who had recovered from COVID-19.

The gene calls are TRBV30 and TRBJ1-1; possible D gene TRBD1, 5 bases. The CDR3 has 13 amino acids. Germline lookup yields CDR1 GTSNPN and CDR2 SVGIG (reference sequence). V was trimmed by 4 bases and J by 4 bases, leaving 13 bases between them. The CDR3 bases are TGTGCCTGGACCGCCGCAGGGCCCACTGAAGCTTTCTTT. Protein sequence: CAWTAAGPTEAFF.

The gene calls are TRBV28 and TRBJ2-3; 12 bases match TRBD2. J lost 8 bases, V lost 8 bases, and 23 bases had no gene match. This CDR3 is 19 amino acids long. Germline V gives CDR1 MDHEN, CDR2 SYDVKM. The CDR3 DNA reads TGTGCCAGCGAGGGGCTAGCGGGAGGGGTTGGGGCCAAATTGGGTACGCAGTATTTT. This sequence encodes CASEGLAGGVGAKLGTQYF.

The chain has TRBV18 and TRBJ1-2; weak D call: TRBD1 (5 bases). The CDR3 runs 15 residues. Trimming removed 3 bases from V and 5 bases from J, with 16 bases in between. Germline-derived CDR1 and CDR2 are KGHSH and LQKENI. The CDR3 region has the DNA TGTGCCAGCTCACCGGGGCCCTTCCCCACGTATGGCTACACCTTC. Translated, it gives CASSPGPFPTYGYTF.

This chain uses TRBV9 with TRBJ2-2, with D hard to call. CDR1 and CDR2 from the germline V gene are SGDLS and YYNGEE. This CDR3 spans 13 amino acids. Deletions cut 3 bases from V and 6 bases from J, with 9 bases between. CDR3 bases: TGTGCCAGCAGCGGTGGCTTCCCCGGGGAGCTGTTTTTT. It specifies CASSGGFPGELFF.

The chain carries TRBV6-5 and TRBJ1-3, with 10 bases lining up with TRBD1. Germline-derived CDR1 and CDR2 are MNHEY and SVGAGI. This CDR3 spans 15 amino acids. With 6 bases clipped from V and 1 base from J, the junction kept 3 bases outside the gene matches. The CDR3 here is CASRRQGASGNTIYF. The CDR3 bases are TGTGCCAGCAGAAGACAGGGGGCATCTGGAAACACCATATATTTT.

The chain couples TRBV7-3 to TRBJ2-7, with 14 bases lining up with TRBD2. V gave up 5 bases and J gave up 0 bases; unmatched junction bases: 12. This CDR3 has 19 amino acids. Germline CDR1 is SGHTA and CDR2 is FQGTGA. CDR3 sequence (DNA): TGTGCCAGCAGCCTCTCAAAGAGGACTAGCGGGGGGAGCTCCTACGAGCAGTACTTC. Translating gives CASSLSKRTSGGSSYEQYF.

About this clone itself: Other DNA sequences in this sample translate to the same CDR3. The CDR3 coding sequence is TGCAGTGCTAGTCGAGGGAACACTGAAGCTTTCTTT. Residues: CSASRGNTEAFF. The genes are TRBV20-1 and TRBJ1-1; no definite D call. The CDR3 sequence is 12 residues long. The germline gives CDR1 DFQATT, CDR2 SNEGSKA (reference sequence). The V and J ends lost 3 bases and 1 base respectively, with 6 bases between them.

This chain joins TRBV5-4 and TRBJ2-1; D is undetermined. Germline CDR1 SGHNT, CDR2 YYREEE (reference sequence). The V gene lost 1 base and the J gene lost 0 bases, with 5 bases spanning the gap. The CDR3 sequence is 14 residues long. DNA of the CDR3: TGTGCCAGCAGCTTGCCCGGCTCCTACAATGAGCAGTTCTTC. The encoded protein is CASSLPGSYNEQFF.

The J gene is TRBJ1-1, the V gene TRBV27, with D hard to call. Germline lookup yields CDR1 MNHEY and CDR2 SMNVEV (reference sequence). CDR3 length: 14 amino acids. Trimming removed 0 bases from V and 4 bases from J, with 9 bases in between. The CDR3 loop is CASSLSRGSTEAFF. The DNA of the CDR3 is TGTGCCAGCAGTTTATCTCGGGGTAGCACTGAAGCTTTCTTT.

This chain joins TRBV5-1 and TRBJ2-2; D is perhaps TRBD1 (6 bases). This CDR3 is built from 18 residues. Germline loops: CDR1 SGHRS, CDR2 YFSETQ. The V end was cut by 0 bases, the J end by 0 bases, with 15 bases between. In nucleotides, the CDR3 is TGCGCCAGCAGCTTGGTCAAAACAGGGTTAACGAACACCGGGGAGCTGTTTTTT. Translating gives CASSLVKTGLTNTGELFF.

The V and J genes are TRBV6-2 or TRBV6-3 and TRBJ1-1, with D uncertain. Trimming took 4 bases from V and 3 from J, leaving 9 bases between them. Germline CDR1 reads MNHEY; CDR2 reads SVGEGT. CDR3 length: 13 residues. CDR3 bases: TGTGCCAGCAGTTCCGGGTGGGACACTGAAGCTTTCTTT. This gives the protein CASSSGWDTEAFF.

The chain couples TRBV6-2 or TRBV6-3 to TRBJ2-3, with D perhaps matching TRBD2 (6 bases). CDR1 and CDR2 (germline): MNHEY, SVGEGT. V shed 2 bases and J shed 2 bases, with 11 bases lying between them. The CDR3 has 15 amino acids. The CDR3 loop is CASSYLSGATDTQYF. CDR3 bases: TGTGCCAGCAGTTACCTTAGCGGAGCCACAGATACGCAGTATTTT.

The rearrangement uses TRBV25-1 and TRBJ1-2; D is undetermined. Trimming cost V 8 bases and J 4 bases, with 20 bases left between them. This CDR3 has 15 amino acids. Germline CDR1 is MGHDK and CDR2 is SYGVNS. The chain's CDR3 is CASGGQSASGYGYTF. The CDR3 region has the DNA TGTGCCAGCGGCGGCCAGTCTGCGAGTGGCTATGGCTACACCTTC.

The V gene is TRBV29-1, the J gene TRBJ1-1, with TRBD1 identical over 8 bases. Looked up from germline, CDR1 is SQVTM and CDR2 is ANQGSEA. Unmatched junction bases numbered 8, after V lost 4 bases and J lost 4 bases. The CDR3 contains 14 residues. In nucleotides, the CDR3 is TGCAGCGTTGGTGGAGGACAGGGCGGCACTGAAGCTTTCTTT. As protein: CSVGGGQGGTEAFF.

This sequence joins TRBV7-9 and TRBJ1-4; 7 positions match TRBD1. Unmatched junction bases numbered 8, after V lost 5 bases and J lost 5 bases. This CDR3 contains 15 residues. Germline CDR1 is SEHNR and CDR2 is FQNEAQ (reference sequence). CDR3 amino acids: CASSPRDSKNEKLFF. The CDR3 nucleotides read TGTGCCAGCAGCCCCCGGGACAGTAAAAATGAAAAACTGTTTTTT. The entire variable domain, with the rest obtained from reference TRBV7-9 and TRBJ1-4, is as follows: DTGVSQNPRHKITKRGQNVTFRCDPISEHNRLYWYRQTLGQGPEFLTYFQNEAQLEKSRLLSDRFSAERPKGSFSTLEIQRTEQGDSAMYLCASSPRDSKNEKLFFGSGTQLSVL.

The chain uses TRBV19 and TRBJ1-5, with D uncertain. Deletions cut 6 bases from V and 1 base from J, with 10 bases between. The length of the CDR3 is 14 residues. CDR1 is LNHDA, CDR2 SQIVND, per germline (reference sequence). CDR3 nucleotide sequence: TGTGCCAGTAGATCCTGGCCCAGCAATCAGCCCCAGCATTTT. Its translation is CASRSWPSNQPQHF.

The DNA of the CDR3 is TGTGCCAGCTCGCGAACCAGGGACTTGAATGAAAAACTGTTTTTT. It specifies CASSRTRDLNEKLFF. This chain joins TRBV18 and TRBJ1-4, with D tentatively TRBD1 (5 bases). Germline CDR1 reads KGHSH; CDR2 reads LQKENI. The CDR3 runs to 15 residues. V lost 6 bases, J lost 5 bases, and 16 bases lay in between.

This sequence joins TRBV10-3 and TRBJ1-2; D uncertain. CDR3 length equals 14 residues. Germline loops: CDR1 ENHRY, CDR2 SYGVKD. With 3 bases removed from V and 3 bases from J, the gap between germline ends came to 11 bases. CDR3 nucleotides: TGTGCCATCAGTGAAAGTCAGGCCTACTATGGCTACACCTTC. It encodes CAISESQAYYGYTF.

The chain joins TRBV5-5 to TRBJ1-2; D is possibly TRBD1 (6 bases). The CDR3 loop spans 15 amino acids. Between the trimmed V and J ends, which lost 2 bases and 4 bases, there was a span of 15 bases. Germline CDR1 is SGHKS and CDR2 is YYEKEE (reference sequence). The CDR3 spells CASSLAGAGTYGYTF. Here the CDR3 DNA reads TGTGCCAGCAGCTTAGCAGGGGCCGGGACCTATGGCTACACCTTC.

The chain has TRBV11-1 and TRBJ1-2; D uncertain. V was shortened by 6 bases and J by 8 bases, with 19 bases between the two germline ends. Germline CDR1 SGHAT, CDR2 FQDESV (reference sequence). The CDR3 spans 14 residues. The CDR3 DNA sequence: TGTGCCAGCAGTTTAAGTGGAGCGGTTCTGGGCTACACCTTC. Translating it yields CASSLSGAVLGYTF.

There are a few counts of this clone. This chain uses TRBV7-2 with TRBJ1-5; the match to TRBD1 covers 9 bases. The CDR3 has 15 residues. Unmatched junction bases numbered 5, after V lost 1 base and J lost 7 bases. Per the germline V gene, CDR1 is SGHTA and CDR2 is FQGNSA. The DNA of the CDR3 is TGTGCCAGCAGCTTAGGGGACAGGGTAGGCCAGCCCCAGCATTTT. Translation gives CASSLGDRVGQPQHF.

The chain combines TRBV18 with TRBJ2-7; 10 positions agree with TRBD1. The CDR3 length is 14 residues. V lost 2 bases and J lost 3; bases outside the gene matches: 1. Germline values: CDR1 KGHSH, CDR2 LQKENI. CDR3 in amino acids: CASSPGQGDYEQYF. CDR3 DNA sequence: TGTGCCAGCTCACCAGGACAGGGGGACTACGAGCAGTACTTC.

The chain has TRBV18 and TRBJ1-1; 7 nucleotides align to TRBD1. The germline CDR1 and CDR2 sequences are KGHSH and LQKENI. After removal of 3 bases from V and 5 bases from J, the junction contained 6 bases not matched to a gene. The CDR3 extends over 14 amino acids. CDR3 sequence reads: CASSPRDRGTEAFF. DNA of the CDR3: TGTGCCAGCTCACCGCGGGACAGAGGGACTGAAGCTTTCTTT. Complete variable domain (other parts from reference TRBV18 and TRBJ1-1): NAGVMQNPRHLVRRRGQEARLRCSPMKGHSHVYWYRQLPEEGLKFMVYLQKENIIDESGMPKERFSAEFPKEGPSILRIQQVVRGDSAAYFCASSPRDRGTEAFFGQGTRLTVV.

The CDR3 loop reads CASSPLGGRKDNEQFF. The DNA of the CDR3 is TGTGCCAGCAGCCCCCTTGGGGGGAGGAAGGACAATGAGCAGTTCTTC. The V gene is TRBV3-1 (or the pseudogene TRBV3-2), the J gene TRBJ2-1, with D tentatively TRBD2 (6 bases). Per germline, CDR1 LGHDT and CDR2 YNNKEL (reference sequence). Trimming took 4 bases from V and 5 from J, leaving 18 bases between them. The CDR3 extends over 16 amino acids.

The CDR3 DNA sequence: TGTGCCAGCAAGGGGATCACCGGGGAGCTGTTTTTT. It specifies CASKGITGELFF. The chain links TRBV9 to TRBJ2-2, with D maybe TRBD1 (5 bases). This CDR3 has 12 amino acids. V was cut by 6 bases and J by 4 bases, with 7 bases left in between. The germline gives CDR1 SGDLS, CDR2 YYNGEE.

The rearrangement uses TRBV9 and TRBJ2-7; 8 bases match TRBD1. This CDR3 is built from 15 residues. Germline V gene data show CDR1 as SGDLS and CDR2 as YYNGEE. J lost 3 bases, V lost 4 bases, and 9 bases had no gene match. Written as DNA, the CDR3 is TGTGCCAGCAGCCTCCCGGGACAGGTTATCTACGAGCAGTACTTC. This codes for CASSLPGQVIYEQYF.